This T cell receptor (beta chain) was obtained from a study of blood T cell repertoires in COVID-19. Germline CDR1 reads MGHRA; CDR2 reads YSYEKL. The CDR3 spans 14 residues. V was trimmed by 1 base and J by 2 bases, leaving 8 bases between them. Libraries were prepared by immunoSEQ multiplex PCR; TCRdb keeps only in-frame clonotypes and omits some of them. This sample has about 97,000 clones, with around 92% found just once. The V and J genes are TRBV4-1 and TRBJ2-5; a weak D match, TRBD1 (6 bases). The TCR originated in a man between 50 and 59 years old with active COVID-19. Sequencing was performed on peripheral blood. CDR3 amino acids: CASSQGTEQETQYF. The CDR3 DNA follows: TGCGCCAGCAGCCAAGGGACAGAGCAAGAGACCCAGTACTTC.